This TCR beta chain was captured by sequencing in a study of T cell responses to AZD1222 COVID-19 vaccine. Per the germline V gene, CDR1 is SGHRS and CDR2 is YFSETQ. Between the trimmed V and J ends, which lost 4 bases and 8 bases, there was a span of 10 bases. There are 12 residues in the CDR3. Some clones are missing from TCRdb's copy, which holds only in-frame ones; the method was immunoSEQ multiplex PCR. The table lists some 190,000 clones, 85% to 90% of them singletons. The specimen was peripheral blood, collected on day 0 of AZD1222 vaccination. This sequence joins TRBV5-1 and TRBJ2-1, with D perhaps matching TRBD1 (5 bases). This TCR came from an adult in good health. The DNA for the CDR3 is TGCGCCAGCAGCACGACAGTCCATGAGCAGTTCTTC. This gives the protein CASSTTVHEQFF.